Listed here are 16 T cell receptor beta chains from one sample, sequenced in a study of control samples from healthy donors and cancer patients. TCRdb's copy holds only in-frame clones and misses some; the assay was immunoSEQ multiplex PCR. The data show around 180,000 clones, approximately 94% seen once. The sequencing input was blood. These receptors all come from a young woman in good health.

The chain recombines TRBV6-6 with TRBJ2-5; 8 positions match TRBD1. Germline-derived CDR1 and CDR2 are MNHNY and SVGAGI (reference sequence). CDR3 length: 15 residues. V dropped 6 bases and J dropped 3; count of bases not matched to a gene: 9. The DNA for the CDR3 is TGTGCCAGCAGCCCGACTCGGACAGGGAAAGAGACCCAGTACTTC. Translation gives CASSPTRTGKETQYF.

The chain has TRBV6-5 and TRBJ2-2; 8 bases match TRBD1. From germline, CDR1 is MNHEY and CDR2 SVGAGI. The CDR3 consists of 14 residues. Trimming removed 4 bases from V and 7 bases from J; junction bases left unmatched: 5. The CDR3 loop is CASSLQGDHGELFF. In nucleotides, the CDR3 is TGTGCCAGCAGTTTACAGGGGGATCACGGGGAGCTGTTTTTT.

This chain connects TRBV10-2 to TRBJ2-7; a possible D gene is TRBD1 (6 bases). The V gene's germline CDR1 is WSHSY and CDR2 SAAADI. V lost 6 bases, J lost 2 bases, and 8 bases lay in between. The CDR3 has 12 residues. This chain's CDR3 is CASRGQAYEQYF. In nucleotides, the CDR3 is TGCGCCAGCAGGGGACAAGCCTACGAGCAGTACTTC.

The rearrangement links TRBV12-3 or TRBV12-4 to TRBJ1-2; D not certain. This CDR3 contains 12 residues. Trimming cost V 2 bases and J 5 bases, with 6 bases left between them. Here the CDR3 reads CASSLYSYGYTF. The CDR3 DNA sequence: TGTGCCAGCAGTTTATACAGTTATGGCTACACCTTC.

The J gene is TRBJ2-1, the V gene TRBV7-2; 8 bases map to TRBD1. V lost 5 bases and J lost 6; bases outside the gene matches: 12. CDR1 is SGHTA and CDR2 is FQGNSA in the germline V gene. The CDR3 consists of 16 residues. CDR3: CASSPRRTGRFNEQFF. CDR3 DNA sequence: TGTGCCAGCAGCCCAAGAAGGACAGGGAGATTCAATGAGCAGTTCTTC.

This chain connects TRBV11-3 to TRBJ2-7, with TRBD1 as a possible D gene (5 bases). CDR3 size: 15 residues. Per germline, CDR1 SGHNT and CDR2 YENEEA. V was clipped by 4 bases and J by 6 bases, with 19 bases between them. The CDR3 spells CASSSRTGPTSEQYF. In DNA, the CDR3 is TGTGCCAGCAGCTCCCGAACAGGACCGACTTCCGAGCAGTACTTC.

V gene TRBV6-4 combines with J gene TRBJ1-4, with 7 bases matching TRBD1. The CDR3 runs 15 residues. Trimming cost V 5 bases and J 7 bases; bases outside gene matches: 10. Germline V gene lookup returns CDR1 MRHNA and CDR2 SNTAGT. For the CDR3, the DNA is TGTGCCAGCAGTAGACAGGGAGGAGCAGGTGAAAAACTGTTTTTT. Translation gives CASSRQGGAGEKLFF.

The rearrangement links TRBV3-1 (or the pseudogene TRBV3-2) to TRBJ1-1, with D hard to call. Germline V gives CDR1 LGHDT, CDR2 YNNKEL (reference sequence). CDR3 length: 14 residues. Trimming pared 3 bases from V and 5 bases from J, leaving 13 bases between. As DNA, the CDR3 is TGTGCCAGCAGCCAGGGTCTTTACAGAACTGAAGCTTTCTTT. Amino acid sequence: CASSQGLYRTEAFF.

Comment on this clone: At one of its ends the junction is not consistent with the germline gene, which may arise from a read error. The chain links TRBV19 to TRBJ2-1; D is perhaps TRBD1 (5 bases). Germline V gives CDR1 LNHDA, CDR2 SQIVND (reference sequence). The CDR3 length is 15 residues. The DNA for the CDR3 is TGTGCCAGTAGTGCCAGGGTGGGGTCCTTCAATGAGCAGTTCTTC. This encodes CASSARVGSFNEQFF.

This rearrangement joins TRBV6-2 or TRBV6-3 to TRBJ1-2; D remains unclear. The CDR3 sequence is 15 residues long. Trimming pared 2 bases from V and 2 bases from J, leaving 12 bases between. Germline CDR1 and CDR2: MNHEY and SVGEGT. The CDR3 coding sequence is TGTGCCAGCAGTTACGTGCTTACCACCAACTATGGCTACACCTTC. This sequence encodes CASSYVLTTNYGYTF.

This clone was seen only once. The V gene is TRBV28, the J gene TRBJ1-5; TRBD1 agrees at 8 bases. Trimming cost V 2 bases and J 6 bases; bases outside gene matches: 6. The germline V gene encodes CDR1 MDHEN and CDR2 SYDVKM. The CDR3 covers 15 residues. The CDR3 DNA follows: TGTGCCAGCAGTTTACTGGACAGGGTCGGTCAGCCCCAGCATTTT. Encoded protein: CASSLLDRVGQPQHF.

A single count supports this clone. The chain uses TRBV11-2 and TRBJ1-1; no definite D call. This CDR3 comprises 15 residues. The ends were cut back, 5 bases at V and 2 bases at J, with 15 bases in the middle. The V gene's germline CDR1 is SGHAT and CDR2 FQNNGV. DNA of the CDR3: TGTGCCAGCAGCCGGATCCACAAAATTAACACTGAAGCTTTCTTT. This codes for CASSRIHKINTEAFF.

The CDR3 sequence: CASSIGGGRQETQYF. DNA of the CDR3: TGTGCCAGTAGTATAGGCGGGGGCCGCCAAGAGACCCAGTACTTC. This sequence joins TRBV19 and TRBJ2-5, with D tentatively TRBD2 (7 bases). V lost 1 base to trimming and J lost 1 base, with 10 bases between them. The germline CDR1 and CDR2 sequences are LNHDA and SQIVND (reference sequence). The CDR3 runs 15 residues.

The chain combines TRBV6-2 or TRBV6-3 with TRBJ1-1, with 9 bases fitting TRBD1. The germline gives CDR1 MNHEY, CDR2 SVGEGT. V trimming: 2 bases; J trimming: 5 bases; junction bases outside the gene matches: 9. The CDR3 spans 16 residues. CDR3 bases: TGTGCCAGCAGTTACCCTACAGGGGGCGCGGGTACTGAAGCTTTCTTT. This gives the protein CASSYPTGGAGTEAFF.

The chain combines TRBV10-3 with TRBJ1-2; D is uncertain. The germline V and J ends were trimmed by 0 bases and 6 bases, with 8 bases remaining between them. This CDR3 is built from 13 residues. The germline V gene has CDR1 ENHRY and CDR2 SYGVKD. In DNA, the CDR3 is TGTGCCATCAGTGAGTCGATGGGGAATGGCTACACCTTC. Translated, it gives CAISESMGNGYTF.

The V gene is TRBV16, the J gene TRBJ1-1; TRBD1 agrees at 8 bases. Germline lookup yields CDR1 KGHSY and CDR2 FQNENV. The CDR3 covers 14 residues. The J segment lost 11 bases and the V segment lost 4 bases, leaving 12 bases of the junction unmatched. Written as DNA, the CDR3 is TGTGCCAGCAGCCCCTTGGGACAGGCCGGGGGGGCTTTCTTT. This translates into CASSPLGQAGGAFF.